The 28 T cell receptor beta chains presented below share a single source sample, sequenced in a study of blood T cell repertoires in COVID-19 (dated by TCRdb to 2018 to 2021). Libraries were built with the immunoSEQ multiplex PCR assay. Not all clones reach the TCRdb copy of this immuneACCESS table, which keeps in-frame sequences only. Checked studies attribute under half of the gap to unresolved V genes and leave the rest unexplained. In this sample the table shows some 150,000 clones, 60% to 85% of which occur a single time. The ten largest clonotypes hold around 4.2% of the sample. The sequenced sample consisted of peripheral blood. Receptors were obtained from a woman aged 80 or over with active or convalescent COVID-19.

V gene TRBV6-6 combines with J gene TRBJ1-4; 9 positions agree with TRBD1. V shed 6 bases and J 7 bases; nucleotides not matched to a gene: 6. CDR1 MNHNY and CDR2 SVGAGI come from the germline V gene (reference sequence). The CDR3 spans 14 residues. CDR3 DNA sequence: TGTGCCAGCAGGAAACAGGGGGCTGGTGAAAAACTGTTTTTT. The encoded protein is CASRKQGAGEKLFF.

The chain carries TRBV10-1 and TRBJ2-5; 14 positions agree with TRBD2. The trim removed 4 bases at V and 1 base at J, leaving 2 bases unmatched. There are 16 residues in the CDR3. Germline CDR1 is WNHNN and CDR2 is SYGVQD (reference sequence). The CDR3: CASSVGTSGGQETQYF. As DNA, the CDR3 is TGCGCCAGCAGTGTCGGGACTAGCGGGGGCCAAGAGACCCAGTACTTC.

This clone was counted a few times. This chain links TRBV6-2 or TRBV6-3 with TRBJ1-2, with 9 nucleotides matching TRBD1. CDR1 MNHEY and CDR2 SVGEGT come from the germline V gene. CDR3 size: 14 residues. V lost 2 bases, J lost 8 bases, and 6 bases stayed unmatched. In DNA, the CDR3 is TGTGCCAGCAGTTACACCGGGACAGGGTCAGGCTACACCTTC. It codes for CASSYTGTGSGYTF.

The rearrangement joins TRBV27 to TRBJ1-2; D is possibly TRBD1 (6 bases). The CDR3 contains 14 residues. Trimming removed 3 bases at V and 4 bases at J, with 12 bases between. CDR1 is MNHEY, CDR2 SMNVEV, per germline (reference sequence). CDR3 amino acids: CASSFQGKGYGYTF. Here the CDR3 DNA reads TGTGCCAGCAGTTTTCAGGGGAAAGGCTATGGCTACACCTTC.

The V call is TRBV7-2, the J call TRBJ1-4; 7 nucleotides agree with TRBD1. In germline, CDR1 is SGHTA, CDR2 FQGNSA. The CDR3 covers 13 residues. Trimming took 5 bases from V and 6 from J; bases not matched to a gene: 3. Written as DNA, the CDR3 is TGTGCCAGCAGCCCAGGGGGGTATGAAAAACTGTTTTTT. This codes for CASSPGGYEKLFF.

This clone appeared once. The chain carries TRBV12-3 or TRBV12-4 and TRBJ1-5; no definite D call. The CDR3 is 13 amino acids. Trimming cost V 5 bases and J 3 bases, with 8 bases left between them. The CDR3 loop is CASSPSFNQPQHF. CDR3 coding DNA: TGTGCCAGCAGTCCCTCGTTCAATCAGCCCCAGCATTTT.

This clone was observed a single time. The J gene is TRBJ1-3, the V gene TRBV30; D remains unclear. The CDR3 is 14 amino acids. Trimming took 2 bases from V and 4 from J, leaving 12 bases between them. Germline V gives CDR1 GTSNPN, CDR2 SVGIG (reference sequence). Written as DNA, the CDR3 is TGTGCCTGGAGTCCCACACGTATGGGAAACACCATATATTTT. Encoded protein: CAWSPTRMGNTIYF.

The chain recombines TRBV5-6 with TRBJ2-2, with 11 bases aligning to TRBD1. Germline-derived CDR1 and CDR2 are SGHDT and YYEEEE. With V trimmed by 3 bases and J by 7 bases, 8 bases remained unmatched. The CDR3 loop spans 16 amino acids. CDR3 in amino acids: CASSWRTGGNYGELFF. CDR3 nucleotides: TGTGCCAGCAGCTGGAGGACAGGGGGCAATTACGGGGAGCTGTTTTTT.

This clone was detected a few times. The genes are TRBV19 and TRBJ1-1; 8 bases are shared with TRBD1. Germline CDR1 LNHDA, CDR2 SQIVND (reference sequence). The V segment lost 4 bases and the J segment 1 base; nucleotides outside the gene matches: 2. The CDR3 runs to 14 residues. The CDR3 loop is CASSKGQGNTEAFF. CDR3 coding DNA: TGTGCCAGTAGTAAAGGACAGGGGAACACTGAAGCTTTCTTT.

The rearrangement uses TRBV5-4 and TRBJ2-5; D gene ambiguous. The V gene lost 5 bases and the J gene lost 2 bases, with 7 bases spanning the gap. The CDR3 totals 12 residues. From germline, CDR1 is SGHNT and CDR2 YYREEE (reference sequence). CDR3 DNA sequence: TGTGCCAGCAGTTTCAGTCAAGAGACCCAGTACTTC. As protein: CASSFSQETQYF.

The chain employs TRBV18 and TRBJ2-6; 9 bases map to TRBD1. The CDR3 sequence is 18 residues long. Per germline, CDR1 KGHSH and CDR2 LQKENI. The junction had 10 bases not matched to a gene; V was cut back by 3 bases and J by 4 bases. The CDR3 DNA is TGTGCCAGCTCACCCCCTAAGACAGGGGGGTACGGGGCCAACGTCCTGACTTTC. Residues: CASSPPKTGGYGANVLTF.

Comments on this clone: The junction and the germline gene differ at one end; a read error may be behind it. V and J are TRBV5-1 and TRBJ2-2; 14 bases match TRBD2. CDR1 is SGHRS and CDR2 is YFSETQ in the germline V gene. CDR3 length: 18 residues. CDR3 region: CATTSGLAGGSNPGELFF. For the CDR3, the DNA is TGCGCCACGACGAGCGGACTAGCGGGGGGCTCGAACCCCGGGGAGCTGTTTTTT.

V gene TRBV2 combines with J gene TRBJ2-1; tentatively, D is TRBD1 (6 bases). CDR1 and CDR2 (germline): SNHLY, FYNNEI. CDR3 length equals 17 residues. V lost 1 base, J lost 10 bases, and 23 bases lay in between. CDR3 DNA sequence: TGTGCCAGCAGTGAAGGCGGTACTGGGCAGGGGCTTGGCGAGCAGTTCTTC. Amino acid sequence: CASSEGGTGQGLGEQFF.

The rearrangement uses TRBV18 and TRBJ2-3; D unclear. The V end was cut by 6 bases, the J end by 2 bases, with 15 bases between. Germline lookup yields CDR1 KGHSH and CDR2 LQKENI. The CDR3 covers 15 residues. This CDR3 is CASSPLDKTTDTQYF. Here the CDR3 DNA reads TGTGCCAGCTCCCCTCTCGACAAAACCACAGATACGCAGTATTTT.

This clone has a handful of counts. The genes are TRBV5-1 and TRBJ1-2; perhaps TRBD1 as D (5 bases). This CDR3 spans 15 amino acids. The V gene lost 1 base and the J gene lost 1 base, with 11 bases spanning the gap. Germline lookup yields CDR1 SGHRS and CDR2 YFSETQ. CDR3 bases: TGCGCCAGCAGCTTGACCCCAGACAGTAACTATGGCTACACCTTC. Its translation is CASSLTPDSNYGYTF. Together with reference TRBV5-1 and TRBJ1-2, the CDR3 gives the full variable domain: KAGVTQTPRYLIKTRGQQVTLSCSPISGHRSVSWYQQTPGQGLQFLFEYFSETQRNKGNFPGRFSGRQFSNSRSEMNVSTLELGDSALYLCASSLTPDSNYGYTFGSGTRLTVV.

This clone showed up just once. The chain carries TRBV20-1 and TRBJ1-5; D may be TRBD1 (6 bases). V was clipped by 3 bases and J by 4 bases, with 10 bases between them. Germline CDR1 is DFQATT and CDR2 is SNEGSKA (reference sequence). CDR3 length equals 13 residues. The CDR3 here is CSASRDTNQPQHF. The CDR3 DNA reads TGCAGTGCTAGTAGGGACACTAATCAGCCCCAGCATTTT.

The chain is built from TRBV6-5 and TRBJ1-2; 7 positions match TRBD1. The junction had 7 bases not matched to a gene; V was cut back by 6 bases and J by 6 bases. CDR1 is MNHEY and CDR2 is SVGAGI in the germline V gene. The CDR3 spans 13 residues. The CDR3 coding sequence is TGTGCCAGCAGCCGTGGACAGGTGGATGGCTACACCTTC. This gives the protein CASSRGQVDGYTF.

A single count supports this clone. The chain recombines TRBV11-2 with TRBJ1-4; D is uncertain. Between the trimmed V and J ends, which lost 1 base and 5 bases, there was a span of 14 bases. Per germline, CDR1 SGHAT and CDR2 FQNNGV. This CDR3 comprises 16 residues. The CDR3, as DNA: TGTGCCAGCAGCTTAGGATCCCTAAGCCCCAATGAAAAACTGTTTTTT. Protein sequence: CASSLGSLSPNEKLFF.

This rearrangement joins TRBV4-3 to TRBJ2-2; D is perhaps TRBD1 (6 bases). There are 14 residues in the CDR3. Germline loops: CDR1 LGHNA, CDR2 YSLEER. Trimming shortened V by 1 base and J by 7 bases, and 10 bases separated the two germline ends. CDR3 in amino acids: CASSQGAQGGELFF. The CDR3 DNA sequence: TGCGCCAGCAGCCAAGGGGCACAGGGCGGGGAGCTGTTTTTT.

V is TRBV15 and J is TRBJ1-2; tentative D call: TRBD1 (5 bases). Between the trimmed V and J ends, which lost 1 base and 5 bases, there was a span of 11 bases. Germline V gives CDR1 LNHNV, CDR2 YYDKDF (reference sequence). The CDR3 is made up of 14 amino acids. The CDR3 protein is CATSRVGGTYGYTF. For the CDR3, the DNA is TGTGCCACCAGCAGAGTGGGGGGGACTTATGGCTACACCTTC.

The chain has TRBV11-3 and TRBJ2-2; D perhaps matches TRBD1 (5 bases). CDR3 length: 17 amino acids. With 5 bases removed from V and 3 bases from J, the gap between germline ends came to 19 bases. The germline V gene encodes CDR1 SGHNT and CDR2 YENEEA. The CDR3 is CASSHSGAHLYTGELFF. The CDR3 DNA sequence: TGTGCCAGCAGCCACTCTGGGGCCCACCTTTACACCGGGGAGCTGTTTTTT.

V is TRBV5-8 and J is TRBJ1-4; 9 bases map to TRBD1. Trimming at V came to 4 bases and at J to 4 bases, leaving 8 bases not matched to a gene. This CDR3 has 16 residues. CDR1 SGHTS and CDR2 YDEGEE come from the germline V gene. CDR3 bases: TGTGCCAGCAGCAAGGGACAGGGCAGGAGTAATGAAAAACTGTTTTTT. This sequence encodes CASSKGQGRSNEKLFF. Based on the CDR3 plus reference TRBV5-8 and TRBJ1-4, the full variable domain is EAGVTQSPTHLIKTRGQQATLRCSPISGHTSVYWYQQALGLGLQFLLWYDEGEERNRGNFPPRFSGRQFPNYSSELNVNALELEDSALYLCASSKGQGRSNEKLFFGSGTQLSVL.

The V call is TRBV5-6, the J call TRBJ2-2, with D perhaps matching TRBD2 (5 bases). Trimming took off 0 bases at V and 4 bases at J, with 7 bases between the two ends. The CDR3 loop spans 14 amino acids. The V gene's germline CDR1 is SGHDT and CDR2 YYEEEE. The CDR3 spells CASSLVGGTGELFF. The CDR3 DNA is TGTGCCAGCAGCTTGGTAGGAGGCACCGGGGAGCTGTTTTTT.

J is TRBJ1-1 and V is TRBV18; 8 positions match TRBD1. V gave up 3 bases and J gave up 0 bases; unmatched junction bases: 3. The CDR3 extends over 15 amino acids. From germline, CDR1 is KGHSH and CDR2 LQKENI. This CDR3 reads CASSPGTGLNTEAFF. The CDR3 DNA is TGTGCCAGCTCACCCGGGACAGGACTGAACACTGAAGCTTTCTTT.

The J gene is TRBJ2-7, the V gene TRBV5-5; TRBD1 matches at 7 bases. This CDR3 has 15 amino acids. The J segment lost 2 bases and the V segment lost 7 bases, leaving 12 bases of the junction unmatched. Germline V lookup: CDR1 SGHKS, CDR2 YYEKEE (reference sequence). CDR3 loop: CASQLTGVRAYEQYF. For the CDR3, the DNA is TGTGCCAGCCAATTAACAGGGGTACGGGCCTACGAGCAGTACTTC.

CDR3 coding DNA: TGCGCCAGCAGCTTGGCTGTCCAGGAAGATGAAGCTTTCTTT. It yields the protein CASSLAVQEDEAFF. This chain joins TRBV5-1 and TRBJ1-1; D remains unclear. V lost 0 bases to trimming and J lost 7 bases, with 13 bases between them. The CDR3 consists of 14 residues. CDR1 and CDR2 from the germline V gene are SGHRS and YFSETQ.

A single count supports this clone. The chain recombines TRBV15 with TRBJ1-1, with D tentatively TRBD1 (5 bases). The CDR3 has 16 residues. Germline CDR1 is LNHNV and CDR2 is YYDKDF (reference sequence). V lost 2 bases and J 0 bases, leaving 13 bases between the germline ends. The CDR3 sequence is CATSRPSGTMNTEAFF. CDR3 sequence (DNA): TGTGCCACCAGCAGACCCTCAGGGACTATGAACACTGAAGCTTTCTTT. Based on the CDR3 plus reference TRBV15 and TRBJ1-1, the full variable domain is DAMVIQNPRYQVTQFGKPVTLSCSQTLNHNVMYWYQQKSSQAPKLLFHYYDKDFNNEADTPDNFQSRRPNTSFCFLDIRSPGLGDTAMYLCATSRPSGTMNTEAFFGQGTRLTVV.

Regarding this clone: Other nucleotide sequences from this sample produce the same CDR3. This chain uses TRBV5-1 with TRBJ1-6; 9 positions agree with TRBD1. With 0 bases clipped from V and 9 bases from J, the junction kept 4 bases outside the gene matches. Germline V gene data show CDR1 as SGHRS and CDR2 as YFSETQ. This CDR3 region has 15 residues. The CDR3 loop is CASSLAGQGSSPLHF. The DNA for the CDR3 is TGCGCCAGCAGCTTGGCGGGACAGGGAAGTTCACCCCTCCACTTT.